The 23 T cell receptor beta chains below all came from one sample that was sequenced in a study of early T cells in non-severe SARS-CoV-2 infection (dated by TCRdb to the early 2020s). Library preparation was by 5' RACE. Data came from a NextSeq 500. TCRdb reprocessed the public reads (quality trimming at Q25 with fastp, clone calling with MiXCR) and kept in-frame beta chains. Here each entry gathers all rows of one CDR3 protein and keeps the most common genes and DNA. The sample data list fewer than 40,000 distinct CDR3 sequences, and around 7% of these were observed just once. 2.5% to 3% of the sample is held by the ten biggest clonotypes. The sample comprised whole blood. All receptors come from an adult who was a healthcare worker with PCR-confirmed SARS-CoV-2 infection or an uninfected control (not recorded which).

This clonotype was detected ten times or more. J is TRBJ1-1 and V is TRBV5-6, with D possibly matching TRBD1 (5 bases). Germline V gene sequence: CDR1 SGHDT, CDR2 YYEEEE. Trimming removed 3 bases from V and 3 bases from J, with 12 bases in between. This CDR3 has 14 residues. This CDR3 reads CASSWGSGDTEAFF. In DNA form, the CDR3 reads TGTGCCAGCAGCTGGGGCTCTGGGGACACTGAAGCTTTCTTT.

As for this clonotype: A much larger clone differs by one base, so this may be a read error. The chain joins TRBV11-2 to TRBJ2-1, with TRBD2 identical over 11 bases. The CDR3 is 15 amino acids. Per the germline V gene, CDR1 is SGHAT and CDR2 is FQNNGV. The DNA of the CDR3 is TGTGCCAGCAGCTTACCGGGACTAGCGGCGAATGAGCAGATCTTC. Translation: CASSLPGLAANEQIF. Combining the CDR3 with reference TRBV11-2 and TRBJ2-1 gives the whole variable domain EAGVAQSPRYKIIEKRQSVAFWCNPISGHATLYWYQQILGQGPKLLIQFQNNGVVDDSQLPKDRFSAERLKGVDSTLKIQPAKLEDSAVYLCASSLPGLAANEQIFGPGTRLTVL.

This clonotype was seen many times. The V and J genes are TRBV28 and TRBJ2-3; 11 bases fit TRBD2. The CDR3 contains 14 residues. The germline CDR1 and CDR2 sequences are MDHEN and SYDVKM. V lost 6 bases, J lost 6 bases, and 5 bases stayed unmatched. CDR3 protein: CASRLAGDWDTQYF. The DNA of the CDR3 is TGTGCCAGCAGACTAGCGGGAGATTGGGATACGCAGTATTTT.

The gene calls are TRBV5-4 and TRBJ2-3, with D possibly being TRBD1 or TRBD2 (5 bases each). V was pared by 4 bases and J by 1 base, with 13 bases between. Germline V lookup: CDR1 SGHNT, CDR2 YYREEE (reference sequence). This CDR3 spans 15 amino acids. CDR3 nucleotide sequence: TGTGCCAGCAGCACAAACCGGGACCGCACAGATACGCAGTATTTT. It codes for CASSTNRDRTDTQYF.

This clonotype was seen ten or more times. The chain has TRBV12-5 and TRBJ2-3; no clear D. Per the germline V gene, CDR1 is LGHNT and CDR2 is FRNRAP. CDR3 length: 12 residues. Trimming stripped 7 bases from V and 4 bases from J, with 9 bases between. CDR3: CASAGPPDTQYF. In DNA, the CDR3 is TGTGCTAGTGCTGGGCCCCCAGATACGCAGTATTTT.

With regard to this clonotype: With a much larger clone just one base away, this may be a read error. CDR3 DNA: TGCAGCGTGGGACGGAATTCCTACGGGCAGTACTTC. It codes for CSVGRNSYGQYF. J is TRBJ2-7 and V is TRBV29-1; D could derive from TRBD1 or TRBD2 (5 bases each). This CDR3 spans 12 amino acids. Per germline, CDR1 SQVTM and CDR2 ANQGSEA.

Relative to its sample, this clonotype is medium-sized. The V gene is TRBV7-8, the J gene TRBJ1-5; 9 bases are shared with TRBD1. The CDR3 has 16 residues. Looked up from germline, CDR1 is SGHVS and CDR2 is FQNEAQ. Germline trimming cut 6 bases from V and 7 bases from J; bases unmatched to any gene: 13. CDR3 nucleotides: TGTGCCAGCAGTCGTACAGGGGGCGGTTTAGGGCAGCCCCAGCATTTT. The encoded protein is CASSRTGGGLGQPQHF.

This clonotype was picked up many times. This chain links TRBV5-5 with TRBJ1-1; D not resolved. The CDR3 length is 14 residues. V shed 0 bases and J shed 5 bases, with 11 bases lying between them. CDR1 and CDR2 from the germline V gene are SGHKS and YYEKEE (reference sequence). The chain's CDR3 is CASSLDGIGTEAFF. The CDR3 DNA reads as TGTGCCAGCAGCTTGGATGGGATTGGTACTGAAGCTTTCTTT.

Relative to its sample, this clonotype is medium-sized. This chain's CDR3 is CASRSPGQGARSYGYTF. The CDR3 region has the DNA TGTGCCAGCAGATCGCCGGGACAGGGGGCGCGCTCCTATGGCTACACCTTC. The V and J genes are TRBV6-5 and TRBJ1-2; 12 nucleotides align to TRBD1. Trimming took 6 bases from V and 4 from J; bases not matched to a gene: 12. From germline, CDR1 is MNHEY and CDR2 SVGAGI. This CDR3 has 17 residues.

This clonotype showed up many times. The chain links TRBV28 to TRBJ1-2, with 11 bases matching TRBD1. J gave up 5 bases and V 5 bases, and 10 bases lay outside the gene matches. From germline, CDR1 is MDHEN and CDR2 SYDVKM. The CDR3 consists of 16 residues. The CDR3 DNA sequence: TGTGCCAGCAGTCTGGGACAGGGGGAATTTGGGTATGGCTACACCTTC. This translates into CASSLGQGEFGYGYTF.

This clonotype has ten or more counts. The CDR3 protein is CASSAGLDFYNEQFF. CDR3 sequence (DNA): TGTGCCAGCAGTGCGGGACTAGATTTCTACAATGAGCAGTTCTTC. V is TRBV11-2 and J is TRBJ2-1, with TRBD2 matching over 8 bases. CDR1 and CDR2 (germline): SGHAT, FQNNGV. CDR3 length: 15 residues. V shed 6 bases, J shed 3 bases, and the junction held 7 bases outside the gene matches.

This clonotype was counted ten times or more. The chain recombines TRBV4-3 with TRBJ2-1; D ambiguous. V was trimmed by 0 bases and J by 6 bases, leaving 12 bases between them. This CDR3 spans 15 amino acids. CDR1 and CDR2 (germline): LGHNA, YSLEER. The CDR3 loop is CASSQEPPGPNEQFF. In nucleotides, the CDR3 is TGCGCCAGCAGCCAAGAGCCGCCGGGTCCCAATGAGCAGTTCTTC.

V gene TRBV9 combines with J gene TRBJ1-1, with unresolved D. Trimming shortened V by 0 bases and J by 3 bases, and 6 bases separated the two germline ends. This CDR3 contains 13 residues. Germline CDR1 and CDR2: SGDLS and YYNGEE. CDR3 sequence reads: CASSVGRYTEAFF. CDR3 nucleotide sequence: TGTGCCAGCAGCGTAGGGAGGTACACTGAAGCTTTCTTT. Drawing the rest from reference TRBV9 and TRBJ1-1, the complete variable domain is DSGVTQTPKHLITATGQRVTLRCSPRSGDLSVYWYQQSLDQGLQFLIQYYNGEERAKGNILERFSAQQFPDLHSELNLSSLELGDSALYFCASSVGRYTEAFFGQGTRLTVV.

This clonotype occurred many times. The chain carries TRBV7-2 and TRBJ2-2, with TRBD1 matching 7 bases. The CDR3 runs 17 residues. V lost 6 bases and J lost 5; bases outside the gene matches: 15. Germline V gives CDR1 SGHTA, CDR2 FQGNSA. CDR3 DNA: TGTGCCAGCAGTGAAAGACGCCGGGACAGCATAACCGGGGAGCTGTTTTTT. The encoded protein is CASSERRRDSITGELFF.

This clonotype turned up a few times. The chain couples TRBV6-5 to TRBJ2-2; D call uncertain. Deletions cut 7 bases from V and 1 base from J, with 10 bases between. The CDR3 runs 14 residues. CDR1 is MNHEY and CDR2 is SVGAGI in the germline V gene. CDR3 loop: CASKFQQNTGELFF. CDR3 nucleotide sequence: TGTGCCAGCAAGTTTCAACAGAACACCGGGGAGCTGTTTTTT.

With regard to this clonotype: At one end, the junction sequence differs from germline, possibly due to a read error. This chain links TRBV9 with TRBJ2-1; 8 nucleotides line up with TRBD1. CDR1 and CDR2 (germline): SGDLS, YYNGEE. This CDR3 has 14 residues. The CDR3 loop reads CSSSTGQEYNEQFF. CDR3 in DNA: TGTTCCAGCAGCACGGGACAGGAATACAATGAGCAGTTCTTC.

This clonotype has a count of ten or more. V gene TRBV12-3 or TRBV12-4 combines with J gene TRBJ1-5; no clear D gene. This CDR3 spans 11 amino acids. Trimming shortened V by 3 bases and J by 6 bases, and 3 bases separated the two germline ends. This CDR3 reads CASSFGQPQHF. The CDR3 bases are TGTGCCAGCAGTTTTGGTCAGCCCCAGCATTTT.

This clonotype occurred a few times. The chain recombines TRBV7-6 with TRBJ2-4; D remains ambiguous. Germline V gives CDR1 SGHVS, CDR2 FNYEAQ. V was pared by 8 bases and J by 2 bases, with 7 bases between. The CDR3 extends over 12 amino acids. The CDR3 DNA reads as TGTGCCAGCCTCGGCTCCAAAAACATTCAGTACTTC. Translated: CASLGSKNIQYF.

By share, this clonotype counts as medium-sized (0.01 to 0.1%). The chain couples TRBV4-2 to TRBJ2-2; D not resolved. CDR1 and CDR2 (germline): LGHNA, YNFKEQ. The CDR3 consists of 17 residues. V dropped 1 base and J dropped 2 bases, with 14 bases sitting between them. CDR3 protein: CASSQGDLMANTGELFF. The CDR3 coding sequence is TGTGCCAGCAGCCAAGGGGATCTCATGGCTAACACCGGGGAGCTGTTTTTT.

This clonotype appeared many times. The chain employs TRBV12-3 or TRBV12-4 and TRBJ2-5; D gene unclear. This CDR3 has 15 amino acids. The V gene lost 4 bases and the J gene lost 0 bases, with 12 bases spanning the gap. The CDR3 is CASSWGSTNQETQYF. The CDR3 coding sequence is TGTGCCAGCAGTTGGGGAAGTACGAACCAAGAGACCCAGTACTTC.

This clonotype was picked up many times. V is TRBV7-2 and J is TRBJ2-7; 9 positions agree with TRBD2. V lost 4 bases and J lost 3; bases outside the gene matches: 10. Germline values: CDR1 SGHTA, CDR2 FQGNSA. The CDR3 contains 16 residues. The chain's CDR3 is CASSSGGSGSIYEQYF. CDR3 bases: TGTGCCAGCAGCTCCGGCGGTAGCGGGAGTATCTACGAGCAGTACTTC.

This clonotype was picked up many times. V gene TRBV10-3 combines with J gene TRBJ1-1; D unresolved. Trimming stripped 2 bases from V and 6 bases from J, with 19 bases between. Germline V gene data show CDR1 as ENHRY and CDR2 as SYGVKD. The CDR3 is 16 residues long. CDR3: CAISEGPGKGKAEAFF. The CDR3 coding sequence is TGTGCCATCAGTGAGGGGCCGGGCAAGGGCAAAGCTGAAGCTTTCTTT.

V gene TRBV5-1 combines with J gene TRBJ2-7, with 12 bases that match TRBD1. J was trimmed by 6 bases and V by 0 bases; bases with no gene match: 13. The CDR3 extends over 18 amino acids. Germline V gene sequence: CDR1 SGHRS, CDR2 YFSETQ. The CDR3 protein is CASSLVSKVGQGASEQYF. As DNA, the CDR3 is TGCGCCAGCAGCTTGGTATCGAAAGTGGGACAGGGGGCCAGCGAGCAGTACTTC.